A single sample is the source of the 3 T cell receptor beta chains below, sequenced in a study of shared clonotypes between healthy human individuals (dated by TCRdb to 2020 to 2022). Receptor amplification or capture employed the immunoSEQ multiplex PCR assay. TCRdb holds this immuneACCESS table with in-frame rearrangements only. Some clones are missing; in checked studies, unresolved V genes explain under half, and the rest has no known cause. The table for this sample lists more than 1 million clones; 78% of them were counted only once. The biggest ten clones account for approximately 0.52% of the sample. What was sequenced was memory CD4+ T cells from PBMCs. The sample's cell subset or site, from its label and the paper: CD45RA-negative fraction. The receptors come from a young man in good health. Some clones in this sample may be carry-over from other donors' samples.

V and J are TRBV28 and TRBJ1-5; 7 bases are a match to TRBD1. Germline lookup yields CDR1 MDHEN and CDR2 SYDVKM. The CDR3 is 15 amino acids. J was trimmed by 5 bases and V by 5 bases; bases with no gene match: 9. The DNA for the CDR3 is TGTGCCAGCAGTGAAACCAGGGGGGGGGATCAGCCCCAGCATTTT. Translating it yields CASSETRGGDQPQHF.

J is TRBJ1-2 and V is TRBV29-1; TRBD1 aligns across 9 bases. The CDR3 consists of 13 residues. CDR1 is SQVTM, CDR2 ANQGSEA, per germline. V gave up 6 bases and J gave up 0 bases; unmatched junction bases: 2. CDR3 DNA: TGCAGCGTCGGGACAGGGCCTAACTATGGCTACACCTTC. The encoded protein is CSVGTGPNYGYTF.

The V and J genes are TRBV19 and TRBJ2-2; tentatively, D is TRBD2 (6 bases). The CDR3 covers 13 residues. Germline V gene sequence: CDR1 LNHDA, CDR2 SQIVND (reference sequence). Trimming removed 6 bases at V and 2 bases at J, with 7 bases between. The CDR3 coding sequence is TGTGCCAGTAGGGGACTTAACACCGGGGAGCTGTTTTTT. This translates into CASRGLNTGELFF.